This TCR beta chain stems from a study of OX40 agonist ivuxolimab in advanced cancers. The wider study: The study reported partial responses in three patients: one hepatocellular carcinoma, two cutaneous melanoma.

Regarding the study as a whole: Low levels of normalized T-cell clonal expansion also appeared in some nonresponders. Compared with CD4+, CD8+ T cells on average had more expanded clones.

As to this clone: Its target is not known.

Trimming pared 0 bases from V and 0 bases from J, leaving 15 bases between. The V gene's germline CDR1 is SGHRS and CDR2 YFSETQ. CDR3 length equals 17 residues. Using immunoSEQ multiplex PCR, the repertoire was profiled, and TCRdb retains in-frame clones only, with some absent. The table shows about 93,000 clones, with under 95% occurring only once. This rearrangement joins TRBV5-1 to TRBJ1-2; weak D call: TRBD1 (5 bases). Source: CD4+ or CD8+ T cells sorted from blood, taken in a trial of the OX40 agonist ivuxolimab. The TCR sequence derives from an adult with an advanced solid tumor such as melanoma, head and neck, liver or kidney cancer. CDR3 bases: TGCGCCAGCAGCTTGGACCCGACAGTCCGAGCTAACTATGGCTACACCTTC. It encodes CASSLDPTVRANYGYTF.